This T cell receptor (beta chain) was profiled in a study of T cell responses to AZD1222 COVID-19 vaccine. Trimming cost V 5 bases and J 6 bases, with 18 bases left between them. The CDR3 is 16 amino acids. Produced via immunoSEQ multiplex PCR; TCRdb's table is partial and in-frame only. Of 120,000 or so clones in the sample, roughly 90% are singletons; the top ten hold 14%. The sample here was peripheral blood, taken on day 0 of AZD1222 vaccination. This chain connects TRBV5-3 to TRBJ1-6; TRBD1 might be the D (5 bases). TRBV5-3 is recorded as an ORF, its role being uncertain. This TCR derives from an adult in good health. The CDR3 loop is CARSGFAWGVNSPLHF. In DNA form, the CDR3 reads TGTGCCAGAAGTGGTTTTGCCTGGGGGGTTAATTCACCCCTCCACTTT.